Shown below are 30 T cell receptor beta chains from a single sample sequenced in a study of regulatory dendritic cells for organ transplantation. Only in-frame clones appear in the TCRdb table, and some are missing; sequencing was by immunoSEQ multiplex PCR. The table lists 26,000 or so clones, around 84% of them singletons. Sequencing input: naive CD4+ T cells from blood. Subset indicated: CD45RA+ naive T cells. The receptors were gathered from a human donor in good health.

The chain links TRBV5-8 to TRBJ1-2, with 9 bases identical to TRBD1. Germline assignment: CDR1 SGHTS and CDR2 YDEGEE. The CDR3 length is 15 residues. V was pared by 0 bases and J by 8 bases, with 8 bases of the junction left unmatched. The CDR3 here is CASSLVGDRVNGYTF. The CDR3 DNA sequence: TGTGCCAGCAGCTTGGTCGGGGACAGGGTCAACGGCTACACCTTC.

This chain links TRBV5-6 with TRBJ1-5; weak D call: TRBD1 (5 bases). CDR1 and CDR2 from the germline V gene are SGHDT and YYEEEE. The CDR3 contains 14 residues. The ends were cut back, 2 bases at V and 3 bases at J, with 9 bases in the middle. This chain's CDR3 is CASSLGGANQPQHF. The CDR3 DNA is TGTGCCAGCAGCTTAGGAGGGGCCAATCAGCCCCAGCATTTT.

The chain links TRBV5-4 to TRBJ2-3; a weak D match, TRBD2 (6 bases). Germline V gene data show CDR1 as SGHNT and CDR2 as YYREEE (reference sequence). This CDR3 has 15 residues. V dropped 2 bases and J dropped 0 bases, with 10 bases sitting between them. CDR3 in DNA: TGTGCCAGCAGCTTAGCAGGGACTAGCACAGATACGCAGTATTTT. Amino acids: CASSLAGTSTDTQYF. The full variable domain, with the rest looked up from reference TRBV5-4 and TRBJ2-3, is ETGVTQSPTHLIKTRGQQVTLRCSSQSGHNTVSWYQQALGQGPQFIFQYYREEENGRGNFPPRFSGLQFPNYSSELNVNALELDDSALYLCASSLAGTSTDTQYFGPGTRLTVL.

The rearrangement joins TRBV6-5 to TRBJ1-1; 7 bases are a match to TRBD1. V was pared by 6 bases and J by 3 bases, with 4 bases of the junction left unmatched. Per the germline V gene, CDR1 is MNHEY and CDR2 is SVGAGI. CDR3 size: 13 residues. CDR3 residues: CASRLQGDTEAFF. For the CDR3, the DNA is TGTGCCAGCAGATTGCAGGGGGACACTGAAGCTTTCTTT.

The rearrangement links TRBV5-1 to TRBJ2-1, with D tentatively TRBD2 (7 bases). The CDR3 runs 18 residues. V was clipped by 2 bases and J by 5 bases, with 23 bases between them. Per germline, CDR1 SGHRS and CDR2 YFSETQ. CDR3 in amino acids: CASSLFGIGGRINNEQFF. Here the CDR3 DNA reads TGCGCCAGCAGCTTATTTGGGATCGGGGGGCGGATAAACAATGAGCAGTTCTTC. The variable domain in full, with the rest retrieved from reference TRBV5-1 and TRBJ2-1, is KAGVTQTPRYLIKTRGQQVTLSCSPISGHRSVSWYQQTPGQGLQFLFEYFSETQRNKGNFPGRFSGRQFSNSRSEMNVSTLELGDSALYLCASSLFGIGGRINNEQFFGPGTRLTVL.

V usage is TRBV5-4 and J usage is TRBJ2-1, with 8 bases identical to TRBD2. The germline CDR1 and CDR2 sequences are SGHNT and YYREEE (reference sequence). The CDR3 has 16 amino acids. The V and J ends lost 0 bases and 3 bases, in that order; junction bases with no gene match: 5. The DNA for the CDR3 is TGTGCCAGCAGCTTGGATGGGAGCGGGGGCTACAATGAGCAGTTCTTC. Protein product: CASSLDGSGGYNEQFF.

This clone was counted a single time. The V and J genes are TRBV19 and TRBJ1-3; weak D call: TRBD1 (5 bases). Between the trimmed V and J ends, which lost 3 bases and 4 bases, there was a span of 10 bases. The CDR3 runs to 14 residues. CDR1 is LNHDA and CDR2 is SQIVND in the germline V gene (reference sequence). The CDR3 nucleotides read TGTGCCAGTAGTATTCCAGGGCCCGGAAACACCATATATTTT. Translating gives CASSIPGPGNTIYF.

The J gene is TRBJ2-2, the V gene TRBV10-3, with D perhaps TRBD2 (6 bases). The germline gives CDR1 ENHRY, CDR2 SYGVKD. The CDR3 spans 15 residues. The germline V and J ends were trimmed by 4 bases and 4 bases, with 13 bases remaining between them. CDR3 nucleotide sequence: TGTGCCATCAGTGGCGAGCGGGCGACCACCGGGGAGCTGTTTTTT. Its translation: CAISGERATTGELFF.

This clone has only a few counts. The gene calls are TRBV2 and TRBJ1-6; D is ambiguous. Trimming pared 4 bases from V and 7 bases from J, leaving 11 bases between. This CDR3 has 14 residues. Germline V gene sequence: CDR1 SNHLY, CDR2 FYNNEI. The CDR3 DNA reads as TGTGCCAGCAGTGCGGGAGGGAGGAATTCACCCCTCCACTTT. It codes for CASSAGGRNSPLHF.

The chain is built from TRBV6-1 and TRBJ2-4; weak D call: TRBD1 (5 bases). V lost 6 bases and J 0 bases, leaving 12 bases between the germline ends. CDR1 and CDR2 (germline): MNHNS, SASEGT. The CDR3 covers 15 residues. Here the CDR3 reads CASSLGVGAKNIQYF. DNA for the CDR3: TGTGCCAGCAGCCTAGGGGTTGGAGCCAAAAACATTCAGTACTTC.

The chain uses TRBV5-6 and TRBJ2-1; unclear D gene. The CDR3 contains 14 residues. V was pared by 2 bases and J by 0 bases, with 6 bases between. Germline CDR1 and CDR2: SGHDT and YYEEEE. The CDR3 here is CASSLPSSYNEQFF. DNA of the CDR3: TGTGCCAGCAGCTTACCCAGCTCCTACAATGAGCAGTTCTTC.

The chain couples TRBV7-2 to TRBJ2-5; the match to TRBD2 covers 11 bases. J was trimmed by 5 bases and V by 2 bases; bases with no gene match: 4. This CDR3 is built from 15 residues. Germline V gene sequence: CDR1 SGHTA, CDR2 FQGNSA. CDR3 sequence: CASSLSSGGKETQYF. The CDR3 DNA is TGTGCCAGCAGCTTATCTAGCGGGGGGAAGGAGACCCAGTACTTC.

The genes are TRBV6-5 and TRBJ1-4; maybe TRBD1 (6 bases). The V and J ends lost 8 bases and 0 bases respectively, with 10 bases between them. Germline values: CDR1 MNHEY, CDR2 SVGAGI. This CDR3 has 14 amino acids. The CDR3 nucleotides are TGTGCCAGCCAGGACAGTACAACTAATGAAAAACTGTTTTTT. Protein: CASQDSTTNEKLFF.

The chain combines TRBV7-3 with TRBJ1-4; D may be TRBD1 (6 bases). Germline V gives CDR1 SGHTA, CDR2 FQGTGA. V shed 4 bases and J shed 8 bases, with 17 bases lying between them. The CDR3 contains 15 residues. The CDR3 DNA is TGTGCCAGCAGCTCCCAACCAGGGGCCGGAGAAAAACTGTTTTTT. It encodes CASSSQPGAGEKLFF.

CDR3 region: CASSESAGGQIFGDTQYF. The CDR3 DNA is TGTGCCAGCAGTGAATCGGCGGGGGGGCAAATTTTCGGGGATACGCAGTATTTT. V and J are TRBV25-1 and TRBJ2-3; 9 bases agree with TRBD2. Germline trimming cut 1 base from V and 6 bases from J; bases unmatched to any gene: 14. Germline-derived CDR1 and CDR2 are MGHDK and SYGVNS. This CDR3 comprises 18 residues.

This clone appeared a few times. CDR3 DNA sequence: TGTGCCAGCAGCTTGGGGGACAGTTCAACTAATGAAAAACTGTTTTTT. Amino acids: CASSLGDSSTNEKLFF. This chain links TRBV5-8 with TRBJ1-4; 7 nucleotides align to TRBD1. Germline values: CDR1 SGHTS, CDR2 YDEGEE. With V trimmed by 0 bases and J by 0 bases, 2 bases remained unmatched. The CDR3 is 16 residues long.

V is TRBV5-4 and J is TRBJ2-3; D is unresolved. V shed 3 bases and J shed 0 bases, with 11 bases lying between them. Germline lookup yields CDR1 SGHNT and CDR2 YYREEE (reference sequence). This CDR3 comprises 15 residues. The CDR3 sequence: CASSSGSQSTDTQYF. CDR3 in DNA: TGTGCCAGCAGCTCCGGGTCCCAGAGCACAGATACGCAGTATTTT.

The chain is built from TRBV27 and TRBJ2-7; 9 bases align to TRBD1. The CDR3 has 14 amino acids. The V segment lost 5 bases and the J segment 5 bases; nucleotides outside the gene matches: 7. The V gene's germline CDR1 is MNHEY and CDR2 SMNVEV (reference sequence). This chain's CDR3 is CASSLDRGIHEQYF. The DNA of the CDR3 is TGTGCCAGCAGTCTGGACAGGGGTATCCACGAGCAGTACTTC.

The chain has TRBV5-4 and TRBJ2-5; the match to TRBD1 covers 7 bases. Looked up from germline, CDR1 is SGHNT and CDR2 is YYREEE (reference sequence). This CDR3 region has 14 residues. V lost 8 bases to trimming and J lost 2 bases; unmatched junction nucleotides: 9. The CDR3 nucleotides are TGTGCCAGTCCTACAGGGGACGGGCAAGAGACCCAGTACTTC. It yields the protein CASPTGDGQETQYF.

This clone has a handful of counts. V and J are TRBV6-5 and TRBJ2-7; 8 nucleotides match TRBD1. This CDR3 has 14 amino acids. Germline CDR1 reads MNHEY; CDR2 reads SVGAGI. Germline trimming cut 7 bases from V and 1 base from J; bases unmatched to any gene: 6. The CDR3 DNA follows: TGTGCCAGCAAGGGGACAGGTCCATCCTACGAGCAGTACTTC. The encoded protein is CASKGTGPSYEQYF.

This clone was seen only once. The chain links TRBV27 to TRBJ2-4, with D possibly being TRBD1 (5 bases). The V end lost 6 bases, the J end lost 1 base, and 10 bases lay between the germline ends. The V gene's germline CDR1 is MNHEY and CDR2 SMNVEV (reference sequence). The CDR3 covers 14 residues. The chain's CDR3 is CASSSRAAKNIQYF. In DNA form, the CDR3 reads TGTGCCAGCAGCTCCAGGGCCGCCAAAAACATTCAGTACTTC.

The chain is built from TRBV5-4 and TRBJ1-3, with 9 bases fitting TRBD1. Germline V CDR1 and CDR2: SGHNT, YYREEE (reference sequence). V shed 5 bases and J 0 bases; nucleotides not matched to a gene: 9. The CDR3 loop spans 17 amino acids. CDR3 protein: CASSSGQGLPSGNTIYF. CDR3 DNA: TGTGCCAGCAGTTCAGGACAGGGGCTCCCCTCTGGAAACACCATATATTTT.

V is TRBV7-2 and J is TRBJ1-1; TRBD1 is a possible D gene (5 bases). The CDR3 is 15 residues long. From germline, CDR1 is SGHTA and CDR2 FQGNSA. The ends were cut back, 5 bases at V and 11 bases at J, with 24 bases in the middle. The DNA for the CDR3 is TGTGCCAGCAGCCTAGGGGCCCAGAGGGAGAAAAATGCTTTCTTT. It codes for CASSLGAQREKNAFF.

This rearrangement joins TRBV5-5 to TRBJ2-1, with 8 bases lining up with TRBD2. Germline values: CDR1 SGHKS, CDR2 YYEKEE (reference sequence). This CDR3 spans 15 amino acids. V dropped 9 bases and J dropped 5; count of bases not matched to a gene: 13. CDR3 loop: CAIPLRGGKNNEQFF. DNA for the CDR3: TGTGCCATCCCCCTCCGGGGGGGCAAGAACAATGAGCAGTTCTTC.

The CDR3 spells CASSRRGTDTQYF. In DNA form, the CDR3 reads TGTGCCAGCAGCCGCCGAGGCACAGATACGCAGTATTTT. The chain links TRBV7-2 to TRBJ2-3, with no clear D. The CDR3 sequence is 13 residues long. Trimming left V 5 bases short and J 1 base short, with 7 bases between. The germline CDR1 and CDR2 sequences are SGHTA and FQGNSA.

This clone was counted a few times. V usage is TRBV6-5 and J usage is TRBJ2-5; 11 bases line up with TRBD1. Trimming removed 1 base from V and 4 bases from J; junction bases left unmatched: 2. Germline values: CDR1 MNHEY, CDR2 SVGAGI. The CDR3 length is 15 residues. This CDR3 is CASSYWTGGGETQYF. For the CDR3, the DNA is TGTGCCAGCAGTTACTGGACAGGGGGCGGAGAGACCCAGTACTTC.

The chain carries TRBV2 and TRBJ1-3; D is unresolved. V was trimmed by 2 bases and J by 3 bases, leaving 11 bases between them. Germline V gene data show CDR1 as SNHLY and CDR2 as FYNNEI. The CDR3 length is 15 residues. The CDR3 nucleotides are TGTGCCAGCAGTGAATTTGGAGAGGTTGGAAACACCATATATTTT. It yields the protein CASSEFGEVGNTIYF.

The chain carries TRBV7-8 and TRBJ2-7; D gene ambiguous. Germline V gene lookup returns CDR1 SGHVS and CDR2 FQNEAQ. The V gene lost 2 bases and the J gene lost 0 bases, with 8 bases spanning the gap. The CDR3 loop spans 14 amino acids. CDR3 in amino acids: CASSLTSSSYEQYF. The DNA of the CDR3 is TGTGCCAGCAGCTTAACGTCTAGCTCCTACGAGCAGTACTTC.

The chain links TRBV18 to TRBJ2-5; D ambiguous. The V end lost 2 bases, the J end lost 1 base, and 8 bases lay between the germline ends. The CDR3 is 14 residues long. Germline lookup yields CDR1 KGHSH and CDR2 LQKENI. CDR3 amino acids: CASSPTTVQETQYF. Written as DNA, the CDR3 is TGTGCCAGCTCACCAACCACGGTCCAAGAGACCCAGTACTTC.

This clone was detected a few times. This chain connects TRBV2 to TRBJ2-2, with a weak D call TRBD1 (5 bases). Germline V gives CDR1 SNHLY, CDR2 FYNNEI. The CDR3 runs to 13 residues. V was trimmed by 6 bases and J by 0 bases, leaving 5 bases between them. The CDR3 nucleotides are TGTGCCAGCAGGACAGCGAACACCGGGGAGCTGTTTTTT. Translation: CASRTANTGELFF.